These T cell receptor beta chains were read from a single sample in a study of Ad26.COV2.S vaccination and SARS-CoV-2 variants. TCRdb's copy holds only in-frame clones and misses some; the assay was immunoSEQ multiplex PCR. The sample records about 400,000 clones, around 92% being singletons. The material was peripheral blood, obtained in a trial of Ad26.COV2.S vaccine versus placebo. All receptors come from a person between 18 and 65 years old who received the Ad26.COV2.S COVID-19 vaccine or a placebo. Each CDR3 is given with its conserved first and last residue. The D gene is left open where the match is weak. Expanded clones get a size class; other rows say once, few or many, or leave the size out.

CDR3 protein: CASSPSGGPIHEQYF
CDR3 DNA: TGTGCCAGCAGCCCCTCGGGGGGGCCTATCCACGAGCAGTACTTC
V gene: TRBV6-4
J gene: TRBJ2-7
D gene: TRBD2
clone size: -

CDR3 protein: CASSQQGHYGYTF
CDR3 DNA: TGTGCCAGCAGTCAACAGGGTCACTATGGCTACACCTTC
V gene: TRBV6-5
J gene: TRBJ1-2
D gene: -
clone size: once

CDR3 protein: CASSLEKGRGTEAFF
CDR3 DNA: TGTGCCAGCAGCTTAGAAAAGGGGCGGGGCACTGAAGCTTTCTTT
V gene: TRBV13
J gene: TRBJ1-1
D gene: -
clone size: -

CDR3 protein: CASSSGQGAGETQYF
CDR3 DNA: TGTGCCAGCAGCTCGGGACAGGGGGCCGGAGAGACCCAGTACTTC
V gene: TRBV7-9
J gene: TRBJ2-5
D gene: TRBD1
clone size: -

CDR3 protein: CASRPGTAKNTEAFF
CDR3 DNA: TGTGCCAGTAGACCTGGGACAGCTAAGAACACTGAAGCTTTCTTT
V gene: TRBV19
J gene: TRBJ1-1
D gene: TRBD1
clone size: -

CDR3 protein: CASSLQGRLRTEAFF
CDR3 DNA: TGTGCCAGCAGCCTACAGGGAAGGTTGAGGACTGAAGCTTTCTTT
V gene: TRBV7-9
J gene: TRBJ1-1
D gene: -
clone size: -

CDR3 protein: CASSSGPEGFPEAFF
CDR3 DNA: TGCGCCAGCAGCTCGGGGCCGGAAGGGTTCCCTGAAGCTTTCTTT
V gene: TRBV5-1
J gene: TRBJ1-1
D gene: -
clone size: -

CDR3 protein: CASRDPSGTQYF
CDR3 DNA: TGTGCCAGCAGGGACCCGTCGGGCACGCAGTATTTT
V gene: TRBV12-3/TRBV12-4
J gene: TRBJ2-3
D gene: -
clone size: -

CDR3 protein: CATSRGRQFEKLFF
CDR3 DNA: TGTGCCACCAGCAGAGGGCGACAATTTGAAAAACTGTTTTTT
V gene: TRBV15
J gene: TRBJ1-4
D gene: -
clone size: -

CDR3 protein: CASSFGGNTEAFF
CDR3 DNA: TGTGCCAGCAGCTTTGGGGGAAACACTGAAGCTTTCTTT
V gene: TRBV7-9
J gene: TRBJ1-1
D gene: -
clone size: -

CDR3 protein: CASSINARWNTEAFF
CDR3 DNA: TGTGCCAGTAGTATAAACGCTCGGTGGAACACTGAAGCTTTCTTT
V gene: TRBV19
J gene: TRBJ1-1
D gene: -
clone size: once

CDR3 protein: CASSLYYPDSPSNTF
CDR3 DNA: TGCGCCAGCAGCCTCTATTACCCGGACAGCCCCTCGAACACCTTC
V gene: TRBV4-3
J gene: TRBJ1-2
D gene: -
clone size: -

CDR3 protein: CASSQQGENIQYF
CDR3 DNA: TGTGCCAGCAGCCAACAGGGGGAAAACATTCAGTACTTC
V gene: TRBV14
J gene: TRBJ2-4
D gene: TRBD1
clone size: -

CDR3 protein: CASSESRRAATYEQYF
CDR3 DNA: TGCGCCAGCAGTGAGTCGAGAAGGGCAGCAACCTACGAGCAGTACTTC
V gene: TRBV10-1
J gene: TRBJ2-7
D gene: -
clone size: -

CDR3 protein: CASSDGGALQFF
CDR3 DNA: TGTGCCAGCAGCGATGGGGGGGCGCTGCAGTTCTTC
V gene: TRBV7-2
J gene: TRBJ2-1
D gene: -
clone size: -

CDR3 protein: CASSSETQYF
CDR3 DNA: TGTGCCAGCAGCTCTGAGACCCAGTACTTC
V gene: TRBV7-2
J gene: TRBJ2-5
D gene: -
clone size: -

CDR3 protein: CASSPMRGPSYEQYF
CDR3 DNA: TGTGCCAGCAGTCCCATGCGGGGGCCTTCCTACGAGCAGTACTTC
V gene: TRBV11-2
J gene: TRBJ2-7
D gene: -
clone size: -

CDR3 protein: CASSLTLRRQATNEKLFF
CDR3 DNA: TGTGCCAGCAGCTTGACCCTGAGGAGACAGGCAACTAATGAAAAACTGTTTTTT
V gene: TRBV5-6
J gene: TRBJ1-4
D gene: -
clone size: -

CDR3 protein: CASPAWGRAAGNTIYF
CDR3 DNA: TGCGCCAGCCCAGCTTGGGGCAGGGCGGCAGGAAACACCATATATTTT
V gene: TRBV10-1
J gene: TRBJ1-3
D gene: -
clone size: -

CDR3 protein: CASRLGLASTDTQYF
CDR3 DNA: TGTGCCAGCAGGTTGGGACTAGCATCCACAGATACGCAGTATTTT
V gene: TRBV2
J gene: TRBJ2-3
D gene: TRBD2
clone size: -

CDR3 protein: CASSLGKGLGEQYF
CDR3 DNA: TGTGCCAGCAGTTTGGGAAAGGGGCTGGGCGAGCAGTACTTC
V gene: TRBV27
J gene: TRBJ2-7
D gene: -
clone size: -

CDR3 protein: CASSLQGYSPLHF
CDR3 DNA: TGTGCCAGCAGCCTGCAGGGGTATTCACCCCTCCACTTT
V gene: TRBV7-2
J gene: TRBJ1-6
D gene: -
clone size: -

CDR3 protein: CASSRTGGLANEKLFF
CDR3 DNA: TGTGCCAGCTCTCGGACAGGGGGTTTGGCTAATGAAAAACTGTTTTTT
V gene: TRBV7-2
J gene: TRBJ1-4
D gene: TRBD1
clone size: -

CDR3 protein: CASSLMSGQSNQPQHF
CDR3 DNA: TGTGCCAGCAGCTTGATGTCCGGCCAAAGCAATCAGCCCCAGCATTTT
V gene: TRBV5-6
J gene: TRBJ1-5
D gene: -
clone size: -

CDR3 protein: CASSSLAGRETQYF
CDR3 DNA: TGTGCCAGCAGCTCATTAGCGGGTAGAGAGACCCAGTACTTC
V gene: TRBV7-8
J gene: TRBJ2-5
D gene: TRBD2
clone size: -